This TCR beta chain was documented in a study of beta chain features in type 1 diabetes. Comment on this clone: Its cognate antigen is unknown.

TCRB transcripts that were expressed got sequenced, as all of the isolated RNA had been reverse transcribed. Produced via immunoSEQ multiplex PCR; TCRdb's table is partial and in-frame only. This table holds 300,000 to 350,000 clones, roughly 13% found once. General study findings and limits: Junctions at VDJ sites from type 1 diabetes patients had fewer insertions and more deletions. TCRB CDR3s from Type 1 diabetes patients were moderately but significantly shorter in all four CD4+ subsets.

The germline V gene encodes CDR1 WNHNN and CDR2 SYGVQD (reference sequence). V lost 0 bases to trimming and J lost 1 base; unmatched junction nucleotides: 3. The CDR3 extends over 17 amino acids. The chain couples TRBV10-1 to TRBJ2-1, with 10 positions matching TRBD2. The sequenced sample consisted of naive CD4+ T cells from blood. The receptor was isolated from a young woman with type 1 diabetes. The CDR3 DNA is TGCGCCAGCAGTGAGTCGACGGGACTAGCGTCCTACAATGAGCAGTTCTTC. This gives the protein CASSESTGLASYNEQFF.